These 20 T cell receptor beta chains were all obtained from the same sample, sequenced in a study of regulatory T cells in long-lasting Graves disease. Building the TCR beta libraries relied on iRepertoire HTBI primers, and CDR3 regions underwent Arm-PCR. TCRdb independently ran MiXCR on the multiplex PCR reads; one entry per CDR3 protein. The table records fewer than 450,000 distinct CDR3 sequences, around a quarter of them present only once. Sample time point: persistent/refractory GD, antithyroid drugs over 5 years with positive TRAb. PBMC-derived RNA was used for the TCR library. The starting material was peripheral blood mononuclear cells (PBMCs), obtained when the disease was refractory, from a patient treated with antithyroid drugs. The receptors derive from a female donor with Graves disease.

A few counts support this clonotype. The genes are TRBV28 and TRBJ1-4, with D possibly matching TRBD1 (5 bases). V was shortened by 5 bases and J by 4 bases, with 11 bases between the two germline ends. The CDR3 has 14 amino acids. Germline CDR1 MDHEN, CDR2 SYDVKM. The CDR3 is CASSPGGFNEKLFF. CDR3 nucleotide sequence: TGTGCCAGCAGTCCGGGGGGTTTTAATGAAAAACTGTTTTTT.

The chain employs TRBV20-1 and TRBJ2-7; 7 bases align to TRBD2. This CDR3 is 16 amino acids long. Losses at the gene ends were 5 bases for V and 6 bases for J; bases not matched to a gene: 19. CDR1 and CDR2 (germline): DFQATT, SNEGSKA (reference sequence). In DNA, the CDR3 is TGCAGTGCTGGGGGGGTTCAGGGAGCGGATGGCGTCGAGCAGTACTTC. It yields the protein CSAGGVQGADGVEQYF.

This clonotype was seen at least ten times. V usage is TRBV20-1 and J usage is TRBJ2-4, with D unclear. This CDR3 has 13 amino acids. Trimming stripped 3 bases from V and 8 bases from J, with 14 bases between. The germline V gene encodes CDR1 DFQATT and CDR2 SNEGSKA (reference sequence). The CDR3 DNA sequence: TGCAGTGCTAGTAACGTGATTATGGACATTCAGTACTTC. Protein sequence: CSASNVIMDIQYF.

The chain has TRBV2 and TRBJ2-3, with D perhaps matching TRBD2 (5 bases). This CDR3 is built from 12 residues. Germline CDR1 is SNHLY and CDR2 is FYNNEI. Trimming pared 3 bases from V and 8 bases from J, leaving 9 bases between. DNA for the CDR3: TGTGCCAGCAGTGAGCTAGCAAGTACGCAGTATTTT. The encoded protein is CASSELASTQYF. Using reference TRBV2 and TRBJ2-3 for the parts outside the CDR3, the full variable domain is EPEVTQTPSHQVTQMGQEVILRCVPISNHLYFYWYRQILGQKVEFLVSFYNNEISEKSEIFDDQFSVERPDGSNFTLKIRSTKLEDSAMYFCASSELASTQYFGPGTRLTVL.

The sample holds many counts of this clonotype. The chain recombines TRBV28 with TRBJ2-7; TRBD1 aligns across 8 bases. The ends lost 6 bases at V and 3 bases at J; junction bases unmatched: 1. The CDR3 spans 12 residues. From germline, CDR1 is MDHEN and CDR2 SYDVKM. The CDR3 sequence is CASRGQVYEQYF. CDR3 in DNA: TGTGCCAGCAGGGGACAGGTCTACGAGCAGTACTTC.

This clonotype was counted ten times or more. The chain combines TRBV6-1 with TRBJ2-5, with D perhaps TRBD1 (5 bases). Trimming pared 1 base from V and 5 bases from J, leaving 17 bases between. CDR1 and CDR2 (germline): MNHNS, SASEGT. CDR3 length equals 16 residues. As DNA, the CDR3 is TGTGCCAGCAGTGAAGAATTTAGGGGTCTGCGGGAGACCCAGTACTTC. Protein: CASSEEFRGLRETQYF.

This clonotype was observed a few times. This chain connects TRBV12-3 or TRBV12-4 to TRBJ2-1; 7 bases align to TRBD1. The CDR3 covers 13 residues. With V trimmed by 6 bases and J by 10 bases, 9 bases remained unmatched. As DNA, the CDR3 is TGTGCCAGCAGCAAAGACAGGGCCTACGAGCAGTTCTTC. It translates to CASSKDRAYEQFF.

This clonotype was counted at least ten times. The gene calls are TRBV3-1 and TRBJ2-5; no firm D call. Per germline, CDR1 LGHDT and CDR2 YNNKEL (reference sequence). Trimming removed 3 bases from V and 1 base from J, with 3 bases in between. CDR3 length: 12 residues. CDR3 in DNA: TGTGCCAGCAGCCACCTCCAAGAGACCCAGTACTTC. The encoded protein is CASSHLQETQYF.

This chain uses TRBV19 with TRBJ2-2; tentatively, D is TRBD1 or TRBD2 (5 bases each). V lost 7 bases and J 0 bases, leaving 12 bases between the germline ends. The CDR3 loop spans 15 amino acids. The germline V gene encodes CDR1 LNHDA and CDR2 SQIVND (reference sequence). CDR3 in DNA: TGTGCCAGTACTCGGCCGGGGCCGAACACCGGGGAGCTGTTTTTT. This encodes CASTRPGPNTGELFF.

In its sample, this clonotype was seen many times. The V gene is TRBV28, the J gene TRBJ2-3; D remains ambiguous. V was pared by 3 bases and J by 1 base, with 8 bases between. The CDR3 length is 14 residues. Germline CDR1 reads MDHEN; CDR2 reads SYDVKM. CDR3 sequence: CASSFNSGTDTQYF. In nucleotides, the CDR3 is TGTGCCAGCAGTTTTAATTCAGGCACAGATACGCAGTATTTT.

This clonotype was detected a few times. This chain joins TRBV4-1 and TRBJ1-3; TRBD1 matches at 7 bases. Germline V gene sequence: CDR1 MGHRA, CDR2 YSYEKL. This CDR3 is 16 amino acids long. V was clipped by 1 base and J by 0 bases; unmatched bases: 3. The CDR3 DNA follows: TGCGCCAGCAGCCAAGTTGGGACAGTCTCTGGAAACACCATATATTTT. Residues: CASSQVGTVSGNTIYF.

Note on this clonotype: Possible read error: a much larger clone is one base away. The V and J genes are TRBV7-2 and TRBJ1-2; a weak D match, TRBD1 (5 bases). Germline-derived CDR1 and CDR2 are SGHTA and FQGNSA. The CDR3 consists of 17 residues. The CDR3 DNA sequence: TGTGCCAGCAGCTTAACATCGAAGACAGTAACTAACTATGGCTACGCCTTC. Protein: CASSLTSKTVTNYGYAF.

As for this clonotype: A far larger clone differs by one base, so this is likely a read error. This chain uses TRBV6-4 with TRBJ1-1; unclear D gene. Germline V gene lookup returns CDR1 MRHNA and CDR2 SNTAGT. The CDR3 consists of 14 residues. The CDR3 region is CASNLGQVNTEASF. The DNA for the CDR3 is TGTGCCAGCAACCTCGGGCAAGTGAACACTGAAGCTTCCTTT.

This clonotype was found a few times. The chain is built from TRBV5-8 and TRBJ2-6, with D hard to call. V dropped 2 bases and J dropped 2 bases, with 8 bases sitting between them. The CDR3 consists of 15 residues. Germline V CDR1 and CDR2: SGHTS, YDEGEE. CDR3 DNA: TGTGCCAGCAGCTTCAGACACCCTGGGGCCAACGTCCTGACTTTC. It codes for CASSFRHPGANVLTF.

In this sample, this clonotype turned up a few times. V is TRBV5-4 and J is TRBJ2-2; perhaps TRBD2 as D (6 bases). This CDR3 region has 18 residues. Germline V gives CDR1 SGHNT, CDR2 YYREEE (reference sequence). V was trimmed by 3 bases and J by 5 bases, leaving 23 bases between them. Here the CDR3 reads CASSSTAFFREPTGELFF. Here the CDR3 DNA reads TGTGCCAGCAGCTCAACCGCTTTTTTCCGGGAGCCGACCGGGGAGCTGTTTTTT.

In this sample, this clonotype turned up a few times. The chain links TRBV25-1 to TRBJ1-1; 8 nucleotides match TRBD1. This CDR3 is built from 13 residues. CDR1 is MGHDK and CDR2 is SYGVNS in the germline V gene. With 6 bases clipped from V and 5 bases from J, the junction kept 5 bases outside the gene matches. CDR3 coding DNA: TGTGCCAGCAGAGCAGGGGGCTATACTGAAGCTTTCTTT. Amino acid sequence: CASRAGGYTEAFF.

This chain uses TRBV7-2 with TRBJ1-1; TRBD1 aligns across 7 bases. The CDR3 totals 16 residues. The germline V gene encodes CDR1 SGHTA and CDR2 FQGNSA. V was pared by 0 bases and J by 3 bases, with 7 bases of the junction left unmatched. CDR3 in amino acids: CASSLAAGGPYTEAFF. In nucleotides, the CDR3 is TGTGCCAGCAGCTTAGCGGCAGGGGGTCCTTACACTGAAGCTTTCTTT.

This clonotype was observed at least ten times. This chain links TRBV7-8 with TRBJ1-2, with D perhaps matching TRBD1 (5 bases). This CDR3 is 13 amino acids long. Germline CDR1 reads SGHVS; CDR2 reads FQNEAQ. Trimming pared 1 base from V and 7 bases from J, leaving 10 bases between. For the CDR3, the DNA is TGTGCCAGCAGCTTAGACGAAGACAGTGGCTACACCTTC. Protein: CASSLDEDSGYTF.

CDR3 residues: CASSPLSQRKTYNEQFF. The CDR3, as DNA: TGTGCCAGCAGTCCCCTGTCTCAGCGGAAAACCTACAATGAGCAGTTCTTC. The chain employs TRBV6-1 and TRBJ2-1, with TRBD2 as a possible D gene (5 bases). V was cut by 5 bases and J by 2 bases, with 19 bases left in between. CDR3 size: 17 residues. Germline V gene lookup returns CDR1 MNHNS and CDR2 SASEGT.

DNA for the CDR3: TGCAGTGCTAAAACGACAGGGGGCAACTATGGCTACACCTTC. The encoded protein is CSAKTTGGNYGYTF. The rearrangement links TRBV20-1 to TRBJ1-2, with 10 nucleotides matching TRBD1. CDR3 length: 14 residues. Trimming took 4 bases from V and 2 from J; bases not matched to a gene: 4. In germline, CDR1 is DFQATT, CDR2 SNEGSKA (reference sequence).